Shown below are 32 T cell receptor beta chains from a single sample sequenced in a study of control samples from healthy donors and cancer patients. The method was immunoSEQ multiplex PCR; TCRdb's version includes in-frame clones alone and lacks a portion of them. The sample has 75,000 to 95,000 clones; approximately 84% are singletons. The sequencing input was PBMCs. The receptor set was obtained from a man between 65 and 85 years old with lung cancer.

The chain is built from TRBV30 and TRBJ1-3; D may be TRBD1 (5 bases). The V end was cut by 1 base, the J end by 2 bases, with 15 bases between. Germline CDR1 and CDR2: GTSNPN and SVGIG (reference sequence). This CDR3 is built from 16 residues. The CDR3 is CAWSAGAGKAGNTIYF. The CDR3 DNA follows: TGTGCCTGGAGTGCCGGGGCGGGAAAGGCTGGAAACACCATATATTTT.

The chain is built from TRBV3-1 (or the pseudogene TRBV3-2) and TRBJ2-3; the D is unclear. CDR1 and CDR2 from the germline V gene are LGHDT and YNNKEL (reference sequence). CDR3 size: 14 residues. Deletions cut 0 bases from V and 8 bases from J, with 12 bases between. The CDR3 bases are TGTGCCAGCAGCCAAGACTTAACCCCCCGTACGCAGTATTTT. Its protein is CASSQDLTPRTQYF.

This chain links TRBV30 with TRBJ2-5; D might be TRBD1 (5 bases). V lost 0 bases and J lost 3, with 8 bases in between. CDR1 is GTSNPN and CDR2 is SVGIG in the germline V gene (reference sequence). The CDR3 totals 13 residues. This chain's CDR3 is CAWSVDRKETQYF. CDR3 in DNA: TGTGCCTGGAGTGTAGACAGAAAAGAGACCCAGTACTTC.

The rearrangement joins TRBV4-1 to TRBJ2-3; unclear D gene. Looked up from germline, CDR1 is MGHRA and CDR2 is YSYEKL. The V and J ends lost 4 bases and 6 bases respectively, with 14 bases between them. This CDR3 has 14 amino acids. As DNA, the CDR3 is TGCGCCAGCAGCCCGACGATCTCCGGGGATACGCAGTATTTT. The encoded protein is CASSPTISGDTQYF.

The chain is built from TRBV18 and TRBJ2-7, with D perhaps being TRBD1 or TRBD2 (6 bases each). CDR3 length: 15 amino acids. Germline loops: CDR1 KGHSH, CDR2 LQKENI. Trimming removed 6 bases at V and 5 bases at J, with 20 bases between. The CDR3 reads CASSPLGGLTHEQYF. CDR3 DNA sequence: TGTGCCAGCTCGCCTCTTGGGGGGCTTACCCACGAGCAGTACTTC. The complete variable domain, with remaining parts taken from reference TRBV18 and TRBJ2-7, reads NAGVMQNPRHLVRRRGQEARLRCSPMKGHSHVYWYRQLPEEGLKFMVYLQKENIIDESGMPKERFSAEFPKEGPSILRIQQVVRGDSAAYFCASSPLGGLTHEQYFGPGTRLTVT.

This clone came up a few times. The genes are TRBV7-2 and TRBJ1-5; D is unresolved. V was pared by 3 bases and J by 5 bases, with 11 bases between. Germline lookup yields CDR1 SGHTA and CDR2 FQGNSA. This CDR3 has 14 residues. The CDR3 DNA is TGTGCCAGCAGCTTGGAGGGCCCCTATCAGCCCCAGCATTTT. Amino acids: CASSLEGPYQPQHF.

This chain joins TRBV2 and TRBJ1-2; the D gene is possibly TRBD1 (6 bases). Trimming removed 3 bases from V and 5 bases from J, with 22 bases in between. Germline V gene lookup returns CDR1 SNHLY and CDR2 FYNNEI. This CDR3 contains 17 residues. The CDR3 is CASSDYLQGSPVYGYTF. The CDR3 DNA reads as TGTGCCAGCAGTGACTACTTACAGGGCTCTCCCGTTTATGGCTACACCTTC.

The rearrangement uses TRBV18 and TRBJ1-5; D is unclear. Trimming shortened V by 2 bases and J by 4 bases, and 9 bases separated the two germline ends. Germline values: CDR1 KGHSH, CDR2 LQKENI. The CDR3 is 14 amino acids. As DNA, the CDR3 is TGTGCCAGCTCACCAACGACCGAAAATCAGCCCCAGCATTTT. This translates into CASSPTTENQPQHF.

The chain has TRBV5-1 and TRBJ1-5; unclear D gene. Germline V gives CDR1 SGHRS, CDR2 YFSETQ. Between the trimmed V and J ends, which lost 5 bases and 7 bases, there was a span of 13 bases. This CDR3 comprises 13 residues. The CDR3 DNA reads as TGCGCCAGCAGGTCCGTGGATGGACAGCCCCAGCATTTT. This encodes CASRSVDGQPQHF.

This chain uses TRBV6-6 with TRBJ1-5; maybe TRBD1 (6 bases). V was trimmed by 7 bases and J by 2 bases, leaving 9 bases between them. The CDR3 has 13 amino acids. The V gene's germline CDR1 is MNHNY and CDR2 SVGAGI (reference sequence). Here the CDR3 DNA reads TGTGCCAGCATCGCAGGGGGCAATCAGCCCCAGCATTTT. Translating it yields CASIAGGNQPQHF.

This clone was recorded only once. The gene calls are TRBV6-5 and TRBJ1-2; D unresolved. The length of the CDR3 is 14 residues. V was clipped by 0 bases and J by 4 bases, with 9 bases between them. Germline CDR1 is MNHEY and CDR2 is SVGAGI. The CDR3 here is CASSYSPDRYGYTF. In DNA form, the CDR3 reads TGTGCCAGCAGTTACTCACCGGACCGCTATGGCTACACCTTC.

The chain employs TRBV4-1 and TRBJ2-5, with 10 bases aligning to TRBD2. In germline, CDR1 is MGHRA, CDR2 YSYEKL. V lost 1 base and J lost 2; bases outside the gene matches: 4. CDR3 length: 16 residues. CDR3 sequence (DNA): TGCGCCAGCAGCCAAGTCGGGACTAGCGTGCAAGAGACCCAGTACTTC. Translation gives CASSQVGTSVQETQYF.

This rearrangement joins TRBV5-1 to TRBJ2-3; 10 positions match TRBD2. Germline CDR1 SGHRS, CDR2 YFSETQ. V trimming: 2 bases; J trimming: 2 bases; junction bases outside the gene matches: 2. The CDR3 totals 15 residues. The CDR3 is CASSFLAGVTDTQYF. DNA for the CDR3: TGCGCCAGCAGCTTCCTAGCGGGGGTCACAGATACGCAGTATTTT.

The genes are TRBV7-9 and TRBJ1-1, with 7 bases identical to TRBD1. Trimming removed 5 bases from V and 1 base from J; junction bases left unmatched: 16. The CDR3 is 18 residues long. Looked up from germline, CDR1 is SEHNR and CDR2 is FQNEAQ (reference sequence). DNA for the CDR3: TGTGCCAGCAGCCAAACACGACAGGGCGGTGGGCAGAACACTGAAGCTTTCTTT. Amino acid sequence: CASSQTRQGGGQNTEAFF.

The V gene is TRBV18, the J gene TRBJ2-1, with 10 bases lining up with TRBD1. The CDR3 consists of 17 residues. Germline values: CDR1 KGHSH, CDR2 LQKENI. The V gene end was trimmed by 0 bases and the J gene end by 4 bases; junction bases not matched to a gene: 6. As DNA, the CDR3 is TGTGCCAGCTCACCACCGGGGGGGGACAGGGGATACAATGAGCAGTTCTTC. Its protein is CASSPPGGDRGYNEQFF.

In its sample, this clone was seen once. The V call is TRBV7-3, the J call TRBJ1-2; D perhaps matches TRBD1 (6 bases). Germline CDR1 is SGHTA and CDR2 is FQGTGA. V lost 1 base and J 9 bases, leaving 24 bases between the germline ends. The CDR3 loop spans 17 amino acids. The CDR3 region is CASSLSHRVLTPLRYTF. The DNA for the CDR3 is TGTGCCAGCAGCTTAAGCCACAGGGTTCTTACCCCCCTTCGCTACACCTTC. Combining the CDR3 with reference TRBV7-3 and TRBJ1-2 gives the whole variable domain GAGVSQTPSNKVTEKGKYVELRCDPISGHTALYWYRQSLGQGPEFLIYFQGTGAADDSGLPNDRFFAVRPEGSVSTLKIQRTERGDSAVYLCASSLSHRVLTPLRYTFGSGTRLTVV.

This clone was counted between two and nine times. The V call is TRBV7-9, the J call TRBJ1-3; TRBD1 is a possible D gene (6 bases). CDR1 and CDR2 from the germline V gene are SEHNR and FQNEAQ (reference sequence). CDR3 length: 13 amino acids. V lost 5 bases, J lost 4 bases, and 9 bases lay in between. DNA of the CDR3: TGTGCCAGCAGCCTTGGGACAGGAAACACCATATATTTT. It encodes CASSLGTGNTIYF. The variable domain in full, completed from reference TRBV7-9 and TRBJ1-3, reads DTGVSQNPRHKITKRGQNVTFRCDPISEHNRLYWYRQTLGQGPEFLTYFQNEAQLEKSRLLSDRFSAERPKGSFSTLEIQRTEQGDSAMYLCASSLGTGNTIYFGEGSWLTVV.

The chain couples TRBV20-1 to TRBJ2-4; D unclear. CDR3 length: 10 residues. Germline CDR1 reads DFQATT; CDR2 reads SNEGSKA (reference sequence). Trimming removed 3 bases at V and 7 bases at J, with 4 bases between. The CDR3 protein is CSASDNIQYF. CDR3 coding DNA: TGCAGTGCTAGTGACAACATTCAGTACTTC.

V usage is TRBV2 and J usage is TRBJ1-1; D call uncertain. Germline values: CDR1 SNHLY, CDR2 FYNNEI. Trimming shortened V by 6 bases and J by 1 base, and 3 bases separated the two germline ends. The CDR3 is made up of 11 amino acids. The DNA of the CDR3 is TGTGCCAGCAGGACGAACACTGAAGCTTTCTTT. Translated, it gives CASRTNTEAFF.

This rearrangement joins TRBV19 to TRBJ2-7; 10 bases map to TRBD1. Germline V gives CDR1 LNHDA, CDR2 SQIVND (reference sequence). This CDR3 is 15 amino acids long. V dropped 6 bases and J dropped 3; count of bases not matched to a gene: 8. DNA for the CDR3: TGTGCCAGTAGGACCTCGACAGGGGGCAACTACGAGCAGTACTTC. Translating it yields CASRTSTGGNYEQYF.

For this clone: Sequence at one end of the junction differs from germline and may be a read error. The chain recombines TRBV6-5 with TRBJ1-3, with D unclear. The CDR3 runs to 13 residues. CDR1 and CDR2 (germline): MNHEY, SVGAGI. The CDR3 sequence: CASTLGEGTTIYF. In DNA form, the CDR3 reads TGTGCCAGCACCCTAGGAGAAGGAACCACCATATATTTT.

The chain is built from TRBV27 and TRBJ1-1; a weak D match, TRBD1 (6 bases). Trimming removed 5 bases at V and 4 bases at J, with 17 bases between. The CDR3 has 15 amino acids. Germline V CDR1 and CDR2: MNHEY, SMNVEV (reference sequence). Here the CDR3 reads CASSAAGGGSTEAFF. CDR3 DNA: TGTGCCAGCAGTGCCGCGGGGGGCGGTAGCACTGAAGCTTTCTTT.

This clone was recorded once. The rearrangement links TRBV7-6 to TRBJ2-5, with unresolved D. Looked up from germline, CDR1 is SGHVS and CDR2 is FNYEAQ. Deletions cut 7 bases from V and 4 bases from J, with 13 bases between. CDR3 length: 13 residues. In DNA form, the CDR3 reads TGTGCCAGCAAGCCCCTAGACCCAGAGACCCAGTACTTC. Its translation is CASKPLDPETQYF.

The chain recombines TRBV19 with TRBJ1-5, with D maybe TRBD1 (5 bases). Trimming cost V 3 bases and J 7 bases, with 13 bases left between them. The germline CDR1 and CDR2 sequences are LNHDA and SQIVND (reference sequence). The CDR3 length is 14 residues. The CDR3 DNA sequence: TGTGCCAGTAGTATGTCAGGGTCTCGGCAGCCCCAGCATTTT. Amino acids: CASSMSGSRQPQHF.

The V and J genes are TRBV29-1 and TRBJ1-1; the D gene is possibly TRBD1 (6 bases). The germline CDR1 and CDR2 sequences are SQVTM and ANQGSEA. The CDR3 is made up of 15 amino acids. Trimming left V 4 bases short and J 11 bases short, with 26 bases between. The CDR3 is CSVVGPTGTHHGAFF. CDR3 DNA: TGCAGCGTTGTGGGCCCGACAGGAACACATCATGGGGCTTTCTTT.

CDR3 amino acids: CASSYRRMDTTYEQYF. For the CDR3, the DNA is TGTGCCAGCAGTTACCGGAGGATGGACACCACCTACGAGCAGTACTTC. The chain couples TRBV6-5 to TRBJ2-7; either TRBD1 or TRBD2 may fit D (5 bases each). The V end was cut by 2 bases, the J end by 2 bases, with 16 bases between. The CDR3 runs 16 residues. The V gene's germline CDR1 is MNHEY and CDR2 SVGAGI.

V and J are TRBV7-8 and TRBJ2-2; no clear D gene. The CDR3 is 15 amino acids. CDR1 and CDR2 (germline): SGHVS, FQNEAQ. Trimming cost V 5 bases and J 5 bases, with 15 bases left between them. The CDR3 protein is CASSQGWGGTGELFF. DNA for the CDR3: TGTGCCAGCAGCCAAGGATGGGGTGGAACCGGGGAGCTGTTTTTT.

This clone showed up just once. This chain uses TRBV19 with TRBJ1-6; D remains ambiguous. Trimming cost V 5 bases and J 9 bases, with 8 bases left between them. CDR1 is LNHDA, CDR2 SQIVND, per germline (reference sequence). The CDR3 consists of 12 residues. The CDR3 spells CASSYRGSPLHF. DNA of the CDR3: TGTGCCAGTAGTTATCGGGGTTCACCCCTCCACTTT.

This clone was counted a few times. V is TRBV5-1 and J is TRBJ1-1; D unclear. Germline V gene lookup returns CDR1 SGHRS and CDR2 YFSETQ. V was pared by 2 bases and J by 2 bases, with 10 bases between. The CDR3 length is 14 residues. CDR3 nucleotide sequence: TGCGCCAGCAGCTTCGGACCCGGTAACACTGAAGCTTTCTTT. This encodes CASSFGPGNTEAFF.

The chain has TRBV7-9 and TRBJ2-7; D is unclear. The V and J ends lost 4 bases and 7 bases respectively, with 20 bases between them. The CDR3 contains 15 residues. Germline CDR1 SEHNR, CDR2 FQNEAQ (reference sequence). CDR3 protein: CASSSAAGPLGEQYF. The CDR3 DNA reads TGTGCCAGCAGCTCCGCAGCCGGGCCATTGGGGGAGCAGTACTTC.

V gene TRBV27 combines with J gene TRBJ2-3, with D tentatively TRBD1 (5 bases). Trimming pared 6 bases from V and 2 bases from J, leaving 9 bases between. Looked up from germline, CDR1 is MNHEY and CDR2 is SMNVEV (reference sequence). This CDR3 spans 13 amino acids. CDR3 DNA sequence: TGTGCCAGCAGATTCGGACACACAGATACGCAGTATTTT. Translated, it gives CASRFGHTDTQYF.

This chain links TRBV5-1 with TRBJ2-2; TRBD1 aligns across 8 bases. Losses at the gene ends were 4 bases for V and 0 bases for J; bases not matched to a gene: 5. The CDR3 contains 16 residues. The germline gives CDR1 SGHRS, CDR2 YFSETQ. The CDR3: CASSLKTGANTGELFF. The CDR3 DNA follows: TGCGCCAGCAGCCTAAAGACAGGGGCGAACACCGGGGAGCTGTTTTTT.